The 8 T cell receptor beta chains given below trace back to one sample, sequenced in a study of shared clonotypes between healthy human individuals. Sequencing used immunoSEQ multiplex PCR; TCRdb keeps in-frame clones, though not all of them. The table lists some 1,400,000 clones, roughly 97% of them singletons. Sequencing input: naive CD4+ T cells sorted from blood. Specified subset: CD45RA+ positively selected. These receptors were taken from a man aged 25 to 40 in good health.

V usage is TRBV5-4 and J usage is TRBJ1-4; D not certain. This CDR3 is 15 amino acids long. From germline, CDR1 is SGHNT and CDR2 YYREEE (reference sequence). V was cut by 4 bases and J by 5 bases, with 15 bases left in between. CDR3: CASSPSNRGNEKLFF. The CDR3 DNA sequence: TGTGCCAGCAGCCCCTCTAACCGGGGAAATGAAAAACTGTTTTTT.

CDR3 nucleotides: TGCGCCAGCAGTGGGGGTAGTAGCACAGATACGCAGTATTTT. Protein: CASSGGSSTDTQYF. The chain links TRBV5-1 to TRBJ2-3; D may correspond to TRBD1 or TRBD2 (5 bases each). The germline V gene encodes CDR1 SGHRS and CDR2 YFSETQ. The ends were cut back, 5 bases at V and 0 bases at J, with 10 bases in the middle. The CDR3 extends over 14 amino acids. The variable domain in full, with the rest retrieved from reference TRBV5-1 and TRBJ2-3, is KAGVTQTPRYLIKTRGQQVTLSCSPISGHRSVSWYQQTPGQGLQFLFEYFSETQRNKGNFPGRFSGRQFSNSRSEMNVSTLELGDSALYLCASSGGSSTDTQYFGPGTRLTVL.

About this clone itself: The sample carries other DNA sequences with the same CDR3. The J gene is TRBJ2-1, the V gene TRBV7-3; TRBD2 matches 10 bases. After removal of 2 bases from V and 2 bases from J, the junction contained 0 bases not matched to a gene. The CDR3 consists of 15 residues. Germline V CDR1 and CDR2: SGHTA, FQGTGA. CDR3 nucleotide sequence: TGTGCCAGCAGCTTAGGACTAGCGGCCTACAATGAGCAGTTCTTC. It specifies CASSLGLAAYNEQFF.

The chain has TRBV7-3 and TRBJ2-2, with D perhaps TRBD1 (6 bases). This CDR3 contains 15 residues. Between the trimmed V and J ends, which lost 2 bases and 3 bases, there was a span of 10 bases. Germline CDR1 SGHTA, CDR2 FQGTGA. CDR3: CASSLPGQDTGELFF. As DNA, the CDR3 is TGTGCCAGCAGCTTACCGGGACAAGACACCGGGGAGCTGTTTTTT. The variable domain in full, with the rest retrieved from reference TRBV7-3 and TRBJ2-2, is GAGVSQTPSNKVTEKGKYVELRCDPISGHTALYWYRQSLGQGPEFLIYFQGTGAADDSGLPNDRFFAVRPEGSVSTLKIQRTERGDSAVYLCASSLPGQDTGELFFGEGSRLTVL.

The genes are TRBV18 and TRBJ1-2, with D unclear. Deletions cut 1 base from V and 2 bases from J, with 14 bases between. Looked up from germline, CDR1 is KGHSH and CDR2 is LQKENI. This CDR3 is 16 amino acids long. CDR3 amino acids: CASSPLGGRTNYGYTF. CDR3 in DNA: TGTGCCAGCTCACCACTGGGCGGACGGACGAACTATGGCTACACCTTC. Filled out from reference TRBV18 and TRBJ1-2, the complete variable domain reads NAGVMQNPRHLVRRRGQEARLRCSPMKGHSHVYWYRQLPEEGLKFMVYLQKENIIDESGMPKERFSAEFPKEGPSILRIQQVVRGDSAAYFCASSPLGGRTNYGYTFGSGTRLTVV.

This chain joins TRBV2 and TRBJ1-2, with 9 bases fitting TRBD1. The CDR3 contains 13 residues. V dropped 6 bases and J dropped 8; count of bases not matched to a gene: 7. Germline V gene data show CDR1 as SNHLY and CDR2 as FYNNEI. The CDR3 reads CASRILQGAGYTF. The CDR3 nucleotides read TGTGCCAGCAGAATACTACAGGGGGCCGGCTACACCTTC.

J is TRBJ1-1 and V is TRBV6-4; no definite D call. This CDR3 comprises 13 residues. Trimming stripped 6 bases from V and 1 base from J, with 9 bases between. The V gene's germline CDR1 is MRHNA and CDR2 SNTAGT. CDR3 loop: CASSVDGNTEAFF. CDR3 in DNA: TGTGCCAGCAGCGTGGACGGGAACACTGAAGCTTTCTTT.

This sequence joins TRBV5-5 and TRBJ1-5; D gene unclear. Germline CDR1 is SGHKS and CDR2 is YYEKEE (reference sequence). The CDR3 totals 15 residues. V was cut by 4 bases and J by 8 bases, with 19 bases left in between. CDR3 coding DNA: TGTGCCAGCAGCCCCGAGGTCAGAAGAGTTGAGCCCCAGCATTTT. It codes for CASSPEVRRVEPQHF.